This T cell receptor beta chain was recorded in a study of T cells expressing NK-cell markers. The overall study: Sorted CD3+CD56-NKG2C+, CD3+CD56+NKG2C+ and CD3+CD56+NKG2C- T cells supplied the TCR beta repertoires.

As the method of synthesis, 5'RACE template switching with UMIs yielded TCR beta cDNA. TCRdb re-called the 5' RACE reads and catalogs CDR3 proteins one per entry, DNA excluded. This repertoire includes about 160,000 distinct CDR3 sequences. Germline V gives CDR1 SGHAT, CDR2 FQDESV (reference sequence). The CDR3 has 18 amino acids. The genes are TRBV11-1 and TRBJ1-6; TCRdb calls TRBD1, which cannot be checked without DNA. Specimen: blood T cells: a sorted CD56 or NKG2C T cell subset, CD4+ or CD8+ T cells, or bulk PBMC T cells (not recorded which). The TCR originated in a man aged 18-69 years in good health. CDR3 region: CASSRDLHPGTYNSPLHF.